The following is a T cell receptor beta chain sequence with its context. The data belong to a study of blood T cell repertoires in COVID-19. Study at large: From the United States, Italy and Spain came samples of acute and convalescent COVID-19. From T cells, B-cell-depleted T cells, or PBMCs came the material, which was cDNA or gDNA.

Per the original methods: Nucleated cell counts were estimated from reference gene primer amplification. Sequencing was performed with immunoSEQ multiplex PCR; in TCRdb, only in-frame clones are kept and a portion is missing. Clone size and V and J calls were adopted from that table, with D and trimming inferred from the DNA. Among about 250,000 clones listed, approximately 83% were seen once. The ends were cut back, 6 bases at V and 7 bases at J, with 16 bases in the middle. The CDR3 totals 14 residues. The V gene's germline CDR1 is SGHAT and CDR2 FQDESV (reference sequence). Sequences were obtained from peripheral blood. V gene TRBV11-1 combines with J gene TRBJ2-1; D might be TRBD2 (5 bases). This clonotype originated in a man older than 75 with acute or convalescent COVID-19. Written as DNA, the CDR3 is TGTGCCAGCAGTTTTACGGGAAACCGGAATGAGCAGTTCTTC. This translates into CASSFTGNRNEQFF. Full variable domain (remainder filled in from reference TRBV11-1 and TRBJ2-1): EAEVAQSPRYKITEKSQAVAFWCDPISGHATLYWYRQILGQGPELLVQFQDESVVDDSQLPKDRFSAERLKGVDSTLKIQPAELGDSAMYLCASSFTGNRNEQFFGPGTRLTVL.